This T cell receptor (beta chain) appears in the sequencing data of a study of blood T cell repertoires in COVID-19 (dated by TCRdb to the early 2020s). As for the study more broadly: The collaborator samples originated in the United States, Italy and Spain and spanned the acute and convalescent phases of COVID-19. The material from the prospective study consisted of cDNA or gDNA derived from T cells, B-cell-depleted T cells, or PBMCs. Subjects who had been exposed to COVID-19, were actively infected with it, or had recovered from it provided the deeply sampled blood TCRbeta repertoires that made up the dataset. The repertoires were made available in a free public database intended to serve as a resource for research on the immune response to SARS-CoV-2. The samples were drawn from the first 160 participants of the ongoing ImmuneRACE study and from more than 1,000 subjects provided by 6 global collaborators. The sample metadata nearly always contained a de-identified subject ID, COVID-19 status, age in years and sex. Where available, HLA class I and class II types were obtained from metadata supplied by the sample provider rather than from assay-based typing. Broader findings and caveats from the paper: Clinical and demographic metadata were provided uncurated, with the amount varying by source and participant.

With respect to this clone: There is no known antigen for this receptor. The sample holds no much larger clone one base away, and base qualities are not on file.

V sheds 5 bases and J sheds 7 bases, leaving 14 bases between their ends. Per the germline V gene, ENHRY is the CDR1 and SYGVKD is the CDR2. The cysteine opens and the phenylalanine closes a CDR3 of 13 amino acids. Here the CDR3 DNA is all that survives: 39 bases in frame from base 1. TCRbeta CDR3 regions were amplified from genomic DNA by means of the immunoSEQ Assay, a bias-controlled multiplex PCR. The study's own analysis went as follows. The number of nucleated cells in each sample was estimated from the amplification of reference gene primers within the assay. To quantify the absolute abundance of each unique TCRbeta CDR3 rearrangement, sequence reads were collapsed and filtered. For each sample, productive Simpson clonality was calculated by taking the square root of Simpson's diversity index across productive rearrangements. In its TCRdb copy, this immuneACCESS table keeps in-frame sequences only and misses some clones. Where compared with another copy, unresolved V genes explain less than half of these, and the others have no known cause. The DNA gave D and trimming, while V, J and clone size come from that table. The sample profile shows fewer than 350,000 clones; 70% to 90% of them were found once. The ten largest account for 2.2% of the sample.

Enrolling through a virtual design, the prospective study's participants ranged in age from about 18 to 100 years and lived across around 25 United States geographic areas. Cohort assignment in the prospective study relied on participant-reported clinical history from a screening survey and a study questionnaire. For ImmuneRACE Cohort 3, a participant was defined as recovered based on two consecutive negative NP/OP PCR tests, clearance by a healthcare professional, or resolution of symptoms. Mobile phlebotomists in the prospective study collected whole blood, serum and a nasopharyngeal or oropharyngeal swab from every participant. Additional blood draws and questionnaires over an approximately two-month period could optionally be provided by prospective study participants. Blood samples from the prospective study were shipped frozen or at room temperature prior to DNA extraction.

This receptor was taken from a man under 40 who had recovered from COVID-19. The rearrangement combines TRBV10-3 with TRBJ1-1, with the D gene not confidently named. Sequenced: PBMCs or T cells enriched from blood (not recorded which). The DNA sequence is TGTGCCATCAGTAAGAGTCAGGATTATGAAGCTTTCTTT. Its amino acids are CAISKSQDYEAFF.